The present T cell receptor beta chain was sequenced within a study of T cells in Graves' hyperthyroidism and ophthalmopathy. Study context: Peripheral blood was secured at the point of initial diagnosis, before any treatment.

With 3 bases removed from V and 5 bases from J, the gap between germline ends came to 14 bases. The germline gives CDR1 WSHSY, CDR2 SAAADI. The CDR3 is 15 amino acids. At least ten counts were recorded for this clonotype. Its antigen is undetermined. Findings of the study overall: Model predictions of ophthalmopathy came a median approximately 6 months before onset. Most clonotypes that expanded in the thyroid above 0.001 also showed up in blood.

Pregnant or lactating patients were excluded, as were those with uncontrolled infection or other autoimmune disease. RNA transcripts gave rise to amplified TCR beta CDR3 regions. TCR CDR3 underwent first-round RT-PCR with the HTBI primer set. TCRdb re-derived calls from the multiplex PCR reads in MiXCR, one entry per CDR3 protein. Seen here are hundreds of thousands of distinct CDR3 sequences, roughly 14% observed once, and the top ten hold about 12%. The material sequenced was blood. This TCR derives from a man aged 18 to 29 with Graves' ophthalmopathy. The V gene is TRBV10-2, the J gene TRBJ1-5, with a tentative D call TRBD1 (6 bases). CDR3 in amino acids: CASSDYREIYQPQHF. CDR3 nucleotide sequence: TGCGCCAGCAGTGACTACAGGGAGATCTATCAGCCCCAGCATTTT.